A single sample is the source of the 22 T cell receptor beta chains below, sequenced in a study of cytomegalovirus exposure and HLA in healthy donors. This PCR relied on a set of 60 Vbeta primers and 13 Jbeta primers. Profiled with immunoSEQ multiplex PCR; TCRdb holds only in-frame clones, not every one. The profile shows roughly 190,000 clones, 60% to 85% of them singletons. Sequencing was done on a sample of PBMCs. All receptors come from a female donor in good health and CMV-seronegative.

The rearrangement uses TRBV5-1 and TRBJ2-7; 11 nucleotides line up with TRBD2. The V segment lost 4 bases and the J segment 1 base; nucleotides outside the gene matches: 7. The CDR3 is 16 amino acids. CDR1 is SGHRS and CDR2 is YFSETQ in the germline V gene. The CDR3 loop is CASSEGTSGVSYEQYF. The CDR3 DNA reads TGCGCCAGCAGCGAAGGGACTAGCGGTGTTTCCTACGAGCAGTACTTC. The complete variable domain, with remaining parts taken from reference TRBV5-1 and TRBJ2-7, reads KAGVTQTPRYLIKTRGQQVTLSCSPISGHRSVSWYQQTPGQGLQFLFEYFSETQRNKGNFPGRFSGRQFSNSRSEMNVSTLELGDSALYLCASSEGTSGVSYEQYFGPGTRLTVT.

This clone was detected a few times. V is TRBV4-1 and J is TRBJ1-2; D possibly corresponds to TRBD1 (5 bases). The CDR3 runs 14 residues. V was cut by 1 base and J by 3 bases, with 9 bases left in between. Germline assignment: CDR1 MGHRA and CDR2 YSYEKL. CDR3 in amino acids: CASSQAAGYYGYTF. The CDR3 bases are TGCGCCAGCAGCCAAGCCGCAGGGTACTATGGCTACACCTTC.

This chain joins TRBV2 and TRBJ2-3; D is ambiguous. The germline CDR1 and CDR2 sequences are SNHLY and FYNNEI. The ends were cut back, 1 base at V and 2 bases at J, with 13 bases in the middle. The CDR3 is 16 amino acids. CDR3 coding DNA: TGTGCCAGCAGTGAAGGGGCCCTTTTTACCACAGATACGCAGTATTTT. Translated: CASSEGALFTTDTQYF.

J is TRBJ2-5 and V is TRBV7-2; TRBD1 might be the D (6 bases). CDR3 size: 14 residues. Per germline, CDR1 SGHTA and CDR2 FQGNSA. Trimming took off 7 bases at V and 3 bases at J, with 15 bases between the two ends. CDR3 protein: CASTISAGEETQYF. DNA of the CDR3: TGTGCCAGCACCATCTCAGCAGGGGAAGAGACCCAGTACTTC.

The chain is built from TRBV20-1 and TRBJ2-5; D remains ambiguous. The J call may not be correct, given that the DNA end is closer to TRBJ2-7. CDR3 size: 10 residues. Germline V lookup: CDR1 DFQATT, CDR2 SNEGSKA (reference sequence). CDR3 coding DNA: TGCAGTGCTAGAGCCTACGAGCAGTACTTC. It encodes CSARAYEQYF.

The V call is TRBV10-2, the J call TRBJ2-5, with TRBD2 matching over 8 bases. The CDR3 has 14 amino acids. The germline gives CDR1 WSHSY, CDR2 SAAADI. V shed 3 bases and J 9 bases; nucleotides not matched to a gene: 9. The DNA for the CDR3 is TGCGCCAGCAGTGAAGTAGCGGGAAGGCGGCCCCAGTACTTC. It specifies CASSEVAGRRPQYF.

V and J are TRBV5-8 and TRBJ2-5; 12 bases line up with TRBD1. Germline-derived CDR1 and CDR2 are SGHTS and YDEGEE. V shed 2 bases and J 12 bases; nucleotides not matched to a gene: 5. The CDR3 contains 13 residues. The CDR3 region has the DNA TGTGCCAGCAGCTTATGGGACAGGGGGCAGGAGTACTTC. Protein product: CASSLWDRGQEYF.

The chain combines TRBV6-1 with TRBJ2-5; 8 bases agree with TRBD1. The closer fit of TRBJ2-7 to the DNA end suggests the J call may be wrong. CDR1 and CDR2 from the germline V gene are MNHNS and SASEGT. CDR3 length: 16 amino acids. DNA for the CDR3: TGTGCCAGCAGTGAAGCGCTTGGACAGGGTTCCTACGAGCAGTACTTC. Encoded protein: CASSEALGQGSYEQYF.

CDR3 sequence: CASSTAGTSNTDTQYF. The CDR3 DNA sequence: TGCGCCAGCAGTACTGCCGGGACTAGCAACACAGATACGCAGTATTTT. The chain combines TRBV10-1 with TRBJ2-3, with 9 bases matching TRBD2. Germline CDR1 reads WNHNN; CDR2 reads SYGVQD (reference sequence). The CDR3 length is 16 residues. Losses at the gene ends were 5 bases for V and 2 bases for J; bases not matched to a gene: 8.

This clone was seen only once. The chain combines TRBV20-1 with TRBJ2-5; D is undetermined. The V end was cut by 3 bases, the J end by 5 bases, with 7 bases between. In germline, CDR1 is DFQATT, CDR2 SNEGSKA (reference sequence). The CDR3 is made up of 11 amino acids. CDR3 nucleotides: TGCAGTGCTAGTCTCGGGGAGACCCAGTACTTC. This gives the protein CSASLGETQYF.

This chain connects TRBV29-1 to TRBJ1-1; D gene unclear. CDR3 length equals 11 residues. In germline, CDR1 is SQVTM, CDR2 ANQGSEA. The V and J ends lost 4 bases and 4 bases respectively, with 7 bases between them. In DNA, the CDR3 is TGCAGCGTTGGGGCAGGCACTGAAGCTTTCTTT. It translates to CSVGAGTEAFF.

This chain connects TRBV5-1 to TRBJ2-5; 9 bases match TRBD1. The CDR3 has 17 amino acids. The germline V gene has CDR1 SGHRS and CDR2 YFSETQ. The J segment lost 3 bases and the V segment lost 4 bases, leaving 13 bases of the junction unmatched. CDR3 sequence reads: CASSARLGQGREETQYF. The CDR3 DNA follows: TGCGCCAGCAGCGCGAGGTTGGGACAGGGAAGGGAAGAGACCCAGTACTTC.

The rearrangement uses TRBV2 and TRBJ1-6; 8 nucleotides line up with TRBD1. The J segment lost 0 bases and the V segment lost 6 bases, leaving 4 bases of the junction unmatched. The CDR3 spans 16 residues. Germline values: CDR1 SNHLY, CDR2 FYNNEI. The CDR3 sequence is CASRATGGSYNSPLHF. The CDR3 nucleotides are TGTGCCAGCAGGGCAACAGGGGGCTCCTATAATTCACCCCTCCACTTT.

The chain joins TRBV6-5 to TRBJ1-1, with D perhaps matching TRBD1 (5 bases). Trimming took 2 bases from V and 3 from J, leaving 10 bases between them. The CDR3 loop spans 14 amino acids. Germline V gene sequence: CDR1 MNHEY, CDR2 SVGAGI. Here the CDR3 reads CASSYTSRDTEAFF. Here the CDR3 DNA reads TGTGCCAGCAGTTACACCTCCAGGGACACTGAAGCTTTCTTT.

The genes are TRBV25-1 and TRBJ1-1; D may be TRBD1 (6 bases). Germline V gene data show CDR1 as MGHDK and CDR2 as SYGVNS. The CDR3 is 11 residues long. Trimming shortened V by 9 bases and J by 8 bases, and 13 bases separated the two germline ends. CDR3 residues: CAREIDREAFF. The CDR3 DNA follows: TGTGCCAGGGAAATTGACAGGGAAGCTTTCTTT.

This chain connects TRBV7-9 to TRBJ2-2; tentative D call: TRBD1 (5 bases). The length of the CDR3 is 15 residues. V dropped 0 bases and J dropped 6 bases, with 11 bases sitting between them. From germline, CDR1 is SEHNR and CDR2 FQNEAQ (reference sequence). The CDR3 nucleotides read TGTGCCAGCAGCTTAGCAGGGGTTGGCGCCGGGGAGCTGTTTTTT. It yields the protein CASSLAGVGAGELFF.

The rearrangement joins TRBV28 to TRBJ2-5, with D unclear. The CDR3 has 14 amino acids. Germline values: CDR1 MDHEN, CDR2 SYDVKM. Trimming cost V 3 bases and J 2 bases, with 10 bases left between them. The CDR3: CASSFFLSQETQYF. DNA for the CDR3: TGTGCCAGCAGTTTCTTCCTTAGTCAAGAGACCCAGTACTTC.

This chain links TRBV28 with TRBJ1-4; TRBD1 matches at 8 bases. V was pared by 6 bases and J by 4 bases, with 4 bases of the junction left unmatched. In germline, CDR1 is MDHEN, CDR2 SYDVKM. The CDR3 sequence is 14 residues long. CDR3: CASRATGDNEKLFF. CDR3 nucleotide sequence: TGTGCCAGCAGGGCGACAGGGGATAATGAAAAACTGTTTTTT.

V is TRBV27 and J is TRBJ1-1, with D possibly matching TRBD1 (5 bases). This CDR3 has 13 residues. Germline assignment: CDR1 MNHEY and CDR2 SMNVEV (reference sequence). Between the trimmed V and J ends, which lost 2 bases and 3 bases, there was a span of 7 bases. CDR3 amino acids: CASSLGRDTEAFF. The CDR3 DNA reads as TGTGCCAGCAGTTTAGGCAGGGACACTGAAGCTTTCTTT.

The chain has TRBV21-1 and TRBJ2-7; TRBD1, as called in the table, went unchecked against the DNA. TRBV21-1 is a documented pseudogene. The CDR3 spans 16 residues. This CDR3 reads CASSKGQERGAYEQYF. The CDR3, as DNA: TGTGCCAGCAGCAAAGGACAGGAACGGGGTGCCTACGAGCAGTACTTC.

The chain has TRBV10-3 and TRBJ2-7, with 11 bases matching TRBD1. CDR1 and CDR2 from the germline V gene are ENHRY and SYGVKD. The CDR3 spans 15 residues. The J segment lost 4 bases and the V segment lost 3 bases, leaving 5 bases of the junction unmatched. The CDR3 DNA follows: TGTGCCATCAGTGAACGGGGACAGGGGGTATACGAGCAGTACTTC. This codes for CAISERGQGVYEQYF.

The J gene is TRBJ1-5, the V gene TRBV15, with D unresolved. The V end lost 2 bases, the J end lost 0 bases, and 5 bases lay between the germline ends. Germline CDR1 and CDR2: LNHNV and YYDKDF (reference sequence). The CDR3 is made up of 14 amino acids. CDR3 coding DNA: TGTGCCACCAGCAGACCTTATAGCAATCAGCCCCAGCATTTT. It specifies CATSRPYSNQPQHF.